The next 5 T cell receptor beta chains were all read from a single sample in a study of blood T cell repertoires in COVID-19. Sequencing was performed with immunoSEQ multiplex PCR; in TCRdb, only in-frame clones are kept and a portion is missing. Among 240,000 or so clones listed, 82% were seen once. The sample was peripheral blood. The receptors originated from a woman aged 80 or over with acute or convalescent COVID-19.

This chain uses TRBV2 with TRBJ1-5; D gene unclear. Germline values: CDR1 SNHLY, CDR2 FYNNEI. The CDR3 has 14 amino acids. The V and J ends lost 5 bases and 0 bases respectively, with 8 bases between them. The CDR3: CASSSAYSNQPQHF. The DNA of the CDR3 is TGTGCCAGCAGTTCAGCGTATAGCAATCAGCCCCAGCATTTT.

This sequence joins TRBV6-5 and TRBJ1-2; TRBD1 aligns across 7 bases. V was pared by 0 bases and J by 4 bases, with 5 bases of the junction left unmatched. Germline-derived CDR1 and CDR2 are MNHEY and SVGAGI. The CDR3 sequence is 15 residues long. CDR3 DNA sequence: TGTGCCAGCAGTTACTCGAAGGGGGCGGGCTATGGCTACACCTTC. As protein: CASSYSKGAGYGYTF.

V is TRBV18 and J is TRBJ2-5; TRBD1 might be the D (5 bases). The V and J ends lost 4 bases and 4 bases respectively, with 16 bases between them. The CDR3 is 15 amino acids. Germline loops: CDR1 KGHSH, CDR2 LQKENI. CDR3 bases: TGTGCCAGCTCACGTTTGGGGCGTTATACAGAGACCCAGTACTTC. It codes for CASSRLGRYTETQYF.

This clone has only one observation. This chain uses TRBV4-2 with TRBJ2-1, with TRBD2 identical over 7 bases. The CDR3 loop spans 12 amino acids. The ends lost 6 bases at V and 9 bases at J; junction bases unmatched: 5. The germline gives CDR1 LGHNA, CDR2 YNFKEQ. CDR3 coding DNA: TGTGCCAGCAGGTGGGAGGGAGGTGAGCAGTTCTTC. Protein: CASRWEGGEQFF.

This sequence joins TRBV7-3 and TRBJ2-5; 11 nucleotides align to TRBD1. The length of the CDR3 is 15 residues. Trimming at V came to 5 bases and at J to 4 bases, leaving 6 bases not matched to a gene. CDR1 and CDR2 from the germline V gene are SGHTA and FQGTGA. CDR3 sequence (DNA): TGTGCCAGCAGCCGGACAGGGGGCATGGGAGAGACCCAGTACTTC. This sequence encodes CASSRTGGMGETQYF.